The present TCR beta chain was sequenced within a study of beta chain features in type 1 diabetes. Whole-study findings and limits: For patients, the naive, central memory and Treg TCRB repertoires appeared more alike than for healthy donors. Within each of all four CD4+ subsets, Type 1 diabetes patients had TCRB CDR3s that were moderately but significantly shorter.

In the case of this clone: Its antigen is still unknown.

Germline V gene lookup returns CDR1 MDHEN and CDR2 SYDVKM. With 6 bases clipped from V and 7 bases from J, the junction kept 10 bases outside the gene matches. The CDR3 has 15 residues. Isolation of CD4+ naive, central memory, regulatory and stem cell-like memory cells was achieved by sorting via CD45RO/CCR7/CD25/CD127/CD95/CD27. The authors obtained over 98% purity in all sorted populations. The authors reverse transcribed all of the isolated RNA, so sequencing captured expressed TCRB transcripts. An average roughly 3.6 million reads came from naive, central memory and regulatory T cell samples. This table comes from immunoSEQ multiplex PCR, and its TCRdb copy is limited to in-frame clones, with some not included. The sample contains approximately 280,000 clones, approximately 15% of which appear only once.

The chain employs TRBV28 and TRBJ2-3, with 10 bases that match TRBD2. The source of this sequence is a man aged 18 to 30 with type 1 diabetes. Sequencing input: naive CD4+ T cells from blood. This CDR3 is CASRLAGGPANTQYF. In DNA, the CDR3 is TGTGCCAGCAGATTAGCGGGAGGTCCGGCGAATACGCAGTATTTT.